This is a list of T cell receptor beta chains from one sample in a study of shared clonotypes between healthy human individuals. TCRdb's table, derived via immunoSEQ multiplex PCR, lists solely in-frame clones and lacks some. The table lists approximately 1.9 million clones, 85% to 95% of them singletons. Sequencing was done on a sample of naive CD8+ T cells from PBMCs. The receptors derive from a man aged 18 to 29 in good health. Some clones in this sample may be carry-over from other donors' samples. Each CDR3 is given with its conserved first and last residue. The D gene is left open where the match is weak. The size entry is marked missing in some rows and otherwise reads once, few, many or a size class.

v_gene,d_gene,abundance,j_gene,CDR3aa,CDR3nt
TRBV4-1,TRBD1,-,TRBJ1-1,CASSQGDRGGTEAFF,TGCGCCAGCAGCCAAGGGGACAGGGGAGGCACTGAAGCTTTCTTT
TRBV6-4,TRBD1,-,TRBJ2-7,CASPGGPELHSFEQYF,TGTGCCAGCCCAGGGGGTCCGGAACTTCACTCCTTCGAGCAGTACTTC
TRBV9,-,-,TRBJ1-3,CASRGGNTIYF,TGTGCCAGCCGGGGAGGGAACACCATATATTTT
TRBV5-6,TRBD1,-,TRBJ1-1,CASSTYRGWNTEAFF,TGTGCCAGCAGCACCTACAGGGGGTGGAACACTGAAGCTTTCTTT
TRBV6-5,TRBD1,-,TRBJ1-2,CATMGQGASYGYTF,TGTGCCACCATGGGACAGGGGGCGAGCTATGGCTACACCTTC
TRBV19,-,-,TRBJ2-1,CASRLYDRFGDNEQFF,TGTGCCAGTAGATTATACGACAGGTTTGGCGACAATGAGCAGTTCTTC
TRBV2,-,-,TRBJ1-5,CASSEALRQPQHF,TGTGCCAGCAGTGAAGCGCTTCGTCAGCCCCAGCATTTT
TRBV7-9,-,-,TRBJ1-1,CASSTGGRVNTEAFF,TGTGCCAGCAGCACCGGGGGCCGGGTGAACACTGAAGCTTTCTTT
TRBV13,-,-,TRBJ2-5,CASSIRGTQETQYF,TGTGCCAGCAGCATCCGGGGCACCCAAGAGACCCAGTACTTC
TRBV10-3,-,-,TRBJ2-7,CATSDYEQYF,TGTGCCACCAGTGACTACGAGCAGTACTTC
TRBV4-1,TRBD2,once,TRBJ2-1,CASSQNYGRAVYNEQFF,TGCGCCAGCAGCCAGAATTACGGGAGGGCGGTGTACAATGAGCAGTTCTTC
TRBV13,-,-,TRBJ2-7,CASSPRTGRAYEQYF,TGTGCCAGCAGCCCTCGGACGGGCAGGGCCTACGAGCAGTACTTC
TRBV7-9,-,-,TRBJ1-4,CASSSRVGAGEKLFF,TGTGCCAGCAGCTCCCGGGTAGGGGCAGGGGAAAAACTGTTTTTT
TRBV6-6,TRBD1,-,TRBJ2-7,CASSYDRGAYEQYF,TGTGCCAGCAGTTACGACAGGGGGGCCTACGAGCAGTACTTC
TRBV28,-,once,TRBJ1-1,CASSWVNTEAFF,TGTGCCAGCAGTTGGGTCAACACTGAAGCTTTCTTT
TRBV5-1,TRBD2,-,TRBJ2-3,CASSLPRREGTDTQYF,TGCGCCAGCAGCCTGCCCCGGCGGGAGGGCACAGATACGCAGTATTTT
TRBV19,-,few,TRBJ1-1,CATGLFGTEAFF,TGTGCCACGGGCCTGTTCGGCACTGAAGCTTTCTTT
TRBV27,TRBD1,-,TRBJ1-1,CASSLGGGGEAFF,TGTGCCAGCAGTTTAGGAGGGGGCGGAGAAGCTTTCTTT
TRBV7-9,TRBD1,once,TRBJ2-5,CASSLVRGQRSIQETQYF,TGTGCCAGCAGCTTAGTCCGGGGACAGAGATCAATACAAGAGACCCAGTACTTC
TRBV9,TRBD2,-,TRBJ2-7,CASSDSSGRATYEQYF,TGTGCCAGCAGCGATTCTAGCGGGAGGGCGACCTACGAGCAGTACTTC
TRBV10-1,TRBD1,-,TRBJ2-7,CASSDGTGAGEQYF,TGCGCCAGCAGTGATGGGACAGGGGCGGGCGAGCAGTACTTC
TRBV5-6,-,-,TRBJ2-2,CASSLGWGAGELFF,TGTGCCAGCAGCTTGGGTTGGGGGGCCGGGGAGCTGTTTTTT
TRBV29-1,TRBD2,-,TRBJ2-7,CSVEAETSGTYEQYF,TGCAGCGTTGAAGCGGAGACTAGCGGTACCTACGAGCAGTACTTC
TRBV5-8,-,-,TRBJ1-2,CASSAYSYHNYGYTF,TGTGCCAGCAGCGCCTACAGCTACCATAACTATGGCTACACCTTC
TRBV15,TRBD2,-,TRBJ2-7,CATSMEGTNYEQYF,TGTGCCACCAGCATGGAAGGGACTAACTACGAGCAGTACTTC
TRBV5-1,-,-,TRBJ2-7,CASRPLAIKAYEQYF,TGCGCCAGCAGACCTTTGGCTATCAAGGCCTACGAGCAGTACTTC
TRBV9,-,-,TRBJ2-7,CASSAPSVYEQYF,TGTGCCAGCAGCGCCCCCTCCGTTTACGAGCAGTACTTC
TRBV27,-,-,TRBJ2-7,CASSPTLGDASYEQYF,TGTGCCAGCAGCCCAACCCTTGGGGACGCCTCCTACGAGCAGTACTTC
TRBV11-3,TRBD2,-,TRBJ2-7,CASSNRPGLANEQYF,TGTGCCAGCAGCAATCGCCCAGGACTAGCGAACGAGCAGTACTTC
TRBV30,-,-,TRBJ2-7,CAWRARSTYEQYF,TGTGCCTGGAGGGCGCGGTCCACCTACGAGCAGTACTTC
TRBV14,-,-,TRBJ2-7,CASSSGSGVANEQYF,TGTGCCAGCAGTTCCGGGAGCGGCGTGGCTAACGAGCAGTACTTC
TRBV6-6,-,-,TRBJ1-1,CASSNRNTEAFF,TGTGCCAGCAGTAACAGGAACACTGAAGCTTTCTTT
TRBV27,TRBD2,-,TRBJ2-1,CASSFGLLALYPYNEQFF,TGTGCCAGCAGTTTCGGGCTACTAGCGCTATACCCCTACAATGAGCAGTTCTTC
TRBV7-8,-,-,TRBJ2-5,CASREAGETQYF,TGTGCCAGCAGGGAAGCGGGAGAGACCCAGTACTTC
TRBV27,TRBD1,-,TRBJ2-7,CASSLFDRGSHEQYF,TGTGCCAGCAGCTTATTTGACAGGGGATCCCACGAGCAGTACTTC
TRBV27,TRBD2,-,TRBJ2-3,CASSRGTRVTDTQYF,TGTGCCAGCAGTCGAGGGACTAGGGTCACAGATACGCAGTATTTT
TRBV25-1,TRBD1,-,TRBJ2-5,CASSQYRGPGKETQYF,TGTGCCAGCAGCCAATACAGGGGGCCAGGGAAAGAGACCCAGTACTTC
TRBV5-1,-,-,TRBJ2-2,CASSLGQAGELFF,TGCGCCAGCAGCTTGGGACAGGCCGGGGAGCTGTTTTTT
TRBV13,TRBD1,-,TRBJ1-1,CASSEDRGTNTEAFF,TGTGCCAGCAGCGAGGACAGGGGAACGAACACTGAAGCTTTCTTT
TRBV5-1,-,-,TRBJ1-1,CASSPRGGAVTEAFF,TGCGCCAGCAGCCCCCGGGGGGGGGCGGTCACTGAAGCTTTCTTT
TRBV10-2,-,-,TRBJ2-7,CASRLKTAYEQYF,TGCGCCAGCAGACTCAAGACCGCTTACGAGCAGTACTTC
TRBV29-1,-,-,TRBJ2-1,CSVLILVSNEQFF,TGCAGCGTCCTCATACTAGTCTCCAATGAGCAGTTCTTC
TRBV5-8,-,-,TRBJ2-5,CASSLNNNQETQYF,TGTGCCAGCAGCTTGAATAACAACCAAGAGACCCAGTACTTC
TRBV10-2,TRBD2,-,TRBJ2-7,CASSEAGGSSEQYF,TGCGCCAGCAGTGAAGCGGGAGGGTCCAGCGAGCAGTACTTC
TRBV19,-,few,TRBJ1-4,CASSIGATNEKLFF,TGTGCCAGTAGTATCGGAGCAACTAATGAAAAACTGTTTTTT
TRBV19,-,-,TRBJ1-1,CASSIAGTGTEAFF,TGTGCCAGTAGTATAGCGGGGACGGGCACTGAAGCTTTCTTT
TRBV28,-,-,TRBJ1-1,CASSLRTNTEAFF,TGTGCCAGCAGTTTAAGGACTAACACTGAAGCTTTCTTT
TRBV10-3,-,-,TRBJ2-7,CAIRDVGSSYEQYF,TGTGCCATCAGGGATGTCGGGAGCTCCTACGAGCAGTACTTC